A selection of T cell receptor beta chains follows, all from one sample in a study of OX40 agonist ivuxolimab in advanced cancers. The assay was immunoSEQ multiplex PCR, and TCRdb's table has in-frame clones only and misses some. Of tens of thousands of clones detected, approximately 86% appear once; the ten largest clones hold over 35%. This sample comprised CD4+ or CD8+ T cells sorted from blood, obtained in a trial of the OX40 agonist ivuxolimab. The receptors shown here come from an adult with an advanced solid tumor such as melanoma, head and neck, liver or kidney cancer. Both conserved end residues are part of each CDR3. The D gene is left open where the match is weak. Size is stated for part of the rows, as once, few or many counts, or as a class when the clone is expanded.

abundance	v_gene	d_gene	j_gene	CDR3nt	CDR3aa
.	TRBV6-1	.	TRBJ2-6	TGTGCCAGCAGTGAAGGACAGTCTGGGGCCAACGTCCTGACTTTC	CASSEGQSGANVLTF
.	TRBV29-1	TRBD2	TRBJ2-1	TGCAGCGTCCAGGGCGGGAGTGACTACAATGAGCAGTTCTTC	CSVQGGSDYNEQFF
.	TRBV6-5	.	TRBJ1-3	TGTGCCAGCAGTTACGGAGGAGACACCATATATTTT	CASSYGGDTIYF
.	TRBV19	.	TRBJ2-2	TGTGCCAGTAGCCCTGGGGGGCTAGGCACCGGGGAGCTGTTTTTT	CASSPGGLGTGELFF
.	TRBV21-1	.	TRBJ2-7	TGTGCCAGCAGCAAATCCGGGACTAGCGGAAACGAGCAGTACTTC	CASSKSGTSGNEQYF
many	TRBV6-5	.	TRBJ1-1	TGTGCCAGCAGTTACGAGGGGAGCACTGAAGCTTTCTTT	CASSYEGSTEAFF
.	TRBV4-1	.	TRBJ2-5	TGCGCCAGCAGCCAAGTACCGGAAGAGACCCAGTACTTC	CASSQVPEETQYF
.	TRBV2	.	TRBJ1-1	TGTGCCAGCAGTGCGTTCGGGCCCACTGAAGCTTTCTTT	CASSAFGPTEAFF
.	TRBV4-1	TRBD2	TRBJ2-5	TGCGCCAGCAGCCAAGTGCTAGCGGGAGAAAGGGGCCAAGAGACCCAGTACTTC	CASSQVLAGERGQETQYF
.	TRBV7-8	.	TRBJ2-5	TGTGCCAGCAGTTTTAGGGGCACCCCCCAAGAGACCCAGTACTTC	CASSFRGTPQETQYF
.	TRBV21-1	.	TRBJ1-5	TGTGCCAGCAGTTTGTCCATTTCTCCCCAAAAATTAAACCAGCCCCAGCATTTT	CASSLSISPQKLNQPQHF
.	TRBV7-9	TRBD2	TRBJ2-4	TGTGCCAGCAGCTTCAGCTCGCGGGAGACCAAAAACATTCAGTACTTC	CASSFSSRETKNIQYF
.	TRBV4-3	.	TRBJ1-4	TGCGCCAGCAGCCTAAATGAAAAACTGTTTTTT	CASSLNEKLFF
.	TRBV27	TRBD1	TRBJ2-7	TGTGCCAGCAGTCTATCCAGGGGGCTGTTGAACGAGCAGTACTTC	CASSLSRGLLNEQYF
.	TRBV30	.	TRBJ2-7	TGTGCCTGGAGTCTGGGCGGAACCTACGAGCAGTACTTC	CAWSLGGTYEQYF
.	TRBV19	.	TRBJ1-1	TGTGCCTGCGCGGGTTCTTACACTGAAGCTTTCTTT	CACAGSYTEAFF
.	TRBV6-5	.	TRBJ2-7	TGTGCCAGCAGCCCCAACTACGAGCAGTACTTC	CASSPNYEQYF
once	TRBV7-3	TRBD2	TRBJ2-1	TGTGCCAGCAGCTTATCTGGGTGGGGACTAGCGGAGTCTAGCTCCTACAATGAGCAGTTCTTC	CASSLSGWGLAESSSYNEQFF
few	TRBV9	.	TRBJ1-2	TGTGCCAGCAGCGCGGATGGTGGCACGGTAGGTGGCTACACCTTC	CASSADGGTVGGYTF
once	TRBV11-2	.	TRBJ2-5	TGTGCCAGCCTTCCCTTGAGGGATCAGGTGAAAGAGACCCAGTACTTC	CASLPLRDQVKETQYF
.	TRBV19	TRBD1	TRBJ2-7	TGTGCCAGTAGTATCAGGGGGCGGACCAGTGACGAGCAGTACTTC	CASSIRGRTSDEQYF
.	TRBV19	.	TRBJ2-1	TGTGCCAGTAGTATCATTTTAGGGAACAATGAGCAGTTCTTC	CASSIILGNNEQFF
.	TRBV7-9	TRBD1	TRBJ2-7	TGTGCCAGCAGCACAGACAGGGGGCCAACCTACGAGCAGTACTTC	CASSTDRGPTYEQYF
.	TRBV28	TRBD2	TRBJ2-1	TGTGCCAGCAGTTTAGGGGCGGGGTCGCCACAGGCTAGCGGGATTTATGAGCAGTTCTTC	CASSLGAGSPQASGIYEQFF
.	TRBV30	.	TRBJ2-7	TGTGCCTGGACTACTGCCGGGACTGTCTACGAGCAGTACTTC	CAWTTAGTVYEQYF
few	TRBV28	TRBD2	TRBJ2-3	TGTGCCAGCAGATCTCTTGGACTAGCTGTTAGCACAGATACGCAGTATTTT	CASRSLGLAVSTDTQYF
few	TRBV5-1	.	TRBJ2-7	TGCGCCAGCAGCTTGGAGGGCACCGATTACGAGCAGTACTTC	CASSLEGTDYEQYF
.	TRBV28	TRBD2	TRBJ2-5	TGTGCCAGCAGTTTAAGGCTAGCGGGAGGGCCGAAGGAGACCCAGTACTTC	CASSLRLAGGPKETQYF
.	TRBV5-4	.	TRBJ2-1	TGTGCCAGCAGCTTGTTGCAGGGAAACAATGAGCAGTTCTTC	CASSLLQGNNEQFF
.	TRBV11-2	.	TRBJ2-1	TGTGCCAGCAGCTCCAGCTCCTACAATGAGCAGTTCTTC	CASSSSSYNEQFF
few	TRBV30	TRBD2	TRBJ2-2	TGTGCCTGGCAACGGACTAGCGGAAACACCGGGGAGCTGTTTTTT	CAWQRTSGNTGELFF
.	TRBV5-1	.	TRBJ2-7	TGCGCCAGCAGCTTAACAGGGCGAGACTCCTACGAGCAGTACTTC	CASSLTGRDSYEQYF
.	TRBV9	.	TRBJ2-7	TGTGCCAGCAGCGTAGCCCCAGATACCTCCTGGTACGAGCAGTACTTC	CASSVAPDTSWYEQYF
.	TRBV7-2	TRBD1	TRBJ2-4	TGTGCCAGCAGCTTCCCGACCAGGGGTAACAGGGGTTTGAACATTCAGTACTTC	CASSFPTRGNRGLNIQYF
once	TRBV9	TRBD2	TRBJ2-2	TGTGCCAGCAGCGACGGGACTAGCGGATACAGAGGGACCGGGGAGCTGTTTTTT	CASSDGTSGYRGTGELFF